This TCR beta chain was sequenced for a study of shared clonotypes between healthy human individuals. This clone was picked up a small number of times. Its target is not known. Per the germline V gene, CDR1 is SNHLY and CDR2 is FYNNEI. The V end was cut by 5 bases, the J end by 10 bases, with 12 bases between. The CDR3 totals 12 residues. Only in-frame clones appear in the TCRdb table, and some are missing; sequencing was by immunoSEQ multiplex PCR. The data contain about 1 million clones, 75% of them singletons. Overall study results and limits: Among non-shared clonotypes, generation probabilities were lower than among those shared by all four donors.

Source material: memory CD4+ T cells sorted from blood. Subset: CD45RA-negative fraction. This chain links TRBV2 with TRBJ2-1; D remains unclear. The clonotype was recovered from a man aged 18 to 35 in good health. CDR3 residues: CASSPQHREQFF. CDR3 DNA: TGTGCCAGCAGTCCCCAGCATAGAGAGCAGTTCTTC.